In this sample, the clone carrying this T cell receptor (beta chain) turned up a few times. The source of the sample is a study of HIV-infected patients and healthy controls. This CDR3 has 17 amino acids. CDR1 is DFQATT and CDR2 is SNEGSKA in the germline V gene (reference sequence). Trimming took 3 bases from V and 3 from J, leaving 18 bases between them. Using its own MiXCR run on the 5' RACE reads, TCRdb lists one record per CDR3 protein. The sample includes tens of thousands of distinct CDR3 sequences, 15% to 20% of them seen just once. This clonotype originated in a human donor in good health. This chain connects TRBV20-1 to TRBJ1-6, with D tentatively TRBD1 (5 bases). The sequenced sample was CD4+ T cells from blood. CDR3 amino acids: CSARRGSGSVYNSPLHF. CDR3 DNA sequence: TGCAGTGCTAGGCGAGGGTCAGGGAGCGTCTATAATTCACCCCTCCACTTT.